The sequence of this T cell receptor (beta chain) was determined in a study of low-dose radiotherapy and immunotherapy resistance in tumors. Study in general: Individuals in Cohort 2 had 1 Gy per fraction every two weeks, adding up to 13 Gy over 26 weeks. Every two weeks, the protocol called for intravenous cyclophosphamide at 200 mg/m2. It was given one day before each radiation and immunotherapy administration.

Time point noted: after trial treatment. Regarding treatment: LDRT plus nivolumab, ipilimumab, low-dose cyclophosphamide and aspirin (RACIN trial). CDR1 is LGHNA and CDR2 is YSLEER in the germline V gene. With V trimmed by 1 base and J by 4 bases, 4 bases remained unmatched. The CDR3 loop spans 16 amino acids. With TRAV- and TRBV-specific primers, first-strand cDNA was made, covering the alpha and beta chains. An approximately 19-cycle PCR with a constant-region primer and V-primer adapter amplified TCRs. TCRdb itself ran the reads through MiXCR, one entry per CDR3 protein. The sample includes under 70,000 distinct CDR3 sequences, about 25% of them seen just once.

This clonotype was sampled from a male donor with prostate cancer. The chain carries TRBV4-3 and TRBJ2-3; TRBD2 matches at 11 bases. Material: PBMCs, obtained after low-dose radiotherapy plus immunotherapy. DNA for the CDR3: TGCGCCAGCAGCCAAGTAGCGGGGGGGCCTGCAGATACGCAGTATTTT. Its translation: CASSQVAGGPADTQYF.